A single sample is the source of the 14 T cell receptor beta chains below, sequenced in a study of OX40 agonist ivuxolimab in advanced cancers. Profiled with immunoSEQ multiplex PCR; TCRdb holds only in-frame clones, not every one. The sample has 7,000 to 9,500 clones, less than 90% seen once; the top ten hold 30%. This sample comprised CD4+ or CD8+ T cells sorted from blood, obtained in a trial of the OX40 agonist ivuxolimab. Source of these receptors: an adult with an advanced solid tumor such as melanoma, head and neck, liver or kidney cancer.

This chain joins TRBV27 and TRBJ2-7; D gene unclear. Trimming shortened V by 5 bases and J by 5 bases, and 16 bases separated the two germline ends. The CDR3 extends over 14 amino acids. Germline CDR1 reads MNHEY; CDR2 reads SMNVEV (reference sequence). The CDR3 here is CASSLTTGSNEQYF. The CDR3 coding sequence is TGTGCCAGCAGTCTCACGACCGGGTCCAACGAGCAGTACTTC.

The chain is built from TRBV28 and TRBJ2-7; no clear D. From germline, CDR1 is MDHEN and CDR2 SYDVKM. V lost 3 bases, J lost 2 bases, and 11 bases lay in between. The CDR3 sequence is 14 residues long. CDR3 in amino acids: CASSFEGTTYEQYF. CDR3 in DNA: TGTGCCAGCAGTTTCGAAGGTACCACCTACGAGCAGTACTTC.

The chain couples TRBV5-6 to TRBJ1-1, with TRBD1 identical over 7 bases. Germline loops: CDR1 SGHDT, CDR2 YYEEEE. Trimming removed 4 bases from V and 4 bases from J; junction bases left unmatched: 16. The CDR3 length is 17 residues. The CDR3 nucleotides read TGTGCCAGCAGCGCCGTGGGAATCGAGGGGGCGGCCACTGAAGCTTTCTTT. Its translation: CASSAVGIEGAATEAFF.

The rearrangement uses TRBV11-3 and TRBJ2-1; D unresolved. Germline CDR1 is SGHNT and CDR2 is YENEEA. The ends were cut back, 5 bases at V and 3 bases at J, with 11 bases in the middle. The CDR3 spans 14 residues. This CDR3 is CASSRKDGYNEQFF. As DNA, the CDR3 is TGTGCCAGCAGCCGCAAGGACGGCTACAATGAGCAGTTCTTC. The complete variable domain, with remaining parts taken from reference TRBV11-3 and TRBJ2-1, reads EAGVVQSPRYKIIEKKQPVAFWCNPISGHNTLYWYLQNLGQGPELLIRYENEEAVDDSQLPKDRFSAERLKGVDSTLKIQPAELGDSAVYLCASSRKDGYNEQFFGPGTRLTVL.

The chain recombines TRBV30 with TRBJ2-1; 11 bases are a match to TRBD1. Per germline, CDR1 GTSNPN and CDR2 SVGIG (reference sequence). The V and J ends lost 2 bases and 7 bases, in that order; junction bases with no gene match: 4. The CDR3 is 14 amino acids. CDR3 DNA sequence: TGTGCCTGGAGTATGGGACAGGGGGGTAATGAGCAGTTCTTC. It codes for CAWSMGQGGNEQFF.

As DNA, the CDR3 is TGTGCCAGTAGTATAGTCCCAGCGGGAGCACCGGGAGATACGCAGTATTTT. It specifies CASSIVPAGAPGDTQYF. The chain recombines TRBV19 with TRBJ2-3; 8 nucleotides align to TRBD2. This CDR3 spans 17 amino acids. The junction had 11 bases not matched to a gene; V was cut back by 1 base and J by 5 bases. Germline V CDR1 and CDR2: LNHDA, SQIVND (reference sequence).

The chain combines TRBV7-3 with TRBJ2-7; 11 bases align to TRBD2. V shed 2 bases, J shed 2 bases, and the junction held 14 bases outside the gene matches. This CDR3 comprises 19 residues. In germline, CDR1 is SGHTA, CDR2 FQGTGA. CDR3: CASSLASVAGGLNPYEQYF. As DNA, the CDR3 is TGTGCCAGCAGCTTAGCGTCGGTAGCGGGAGGGCTGAACCCCTACGAGCAGTACTTC.

The chain employs TRBV27 and TRBJ2-7; D gene ambiguous. CDR1 and CDR2 (germline): MNHEY, SMNVEV (reference sequence). CDR3 length equals 13 residues. Between the trimmed V and J ends, which lost 6 bases and 0 bases, there was a span of 9 bases. CDR3 nucleotides: TGTGCCAGCAGCCCCCCTCACTCCTACGAGCAGTACTTC. This codes for CASSPPHSYEQYF.

The V gene is TRBV15, the J gene TRBJ1-5, with no clear D. Per the germline V gene, CDR1 is LNHNV and CDR2 is YYDKDF (reference sequence). The germline V and J ends were trimmed by 0 bases and 3 bases, with 9 bases remaining between them. The CDR3 loop spans 15 amino acids. CDR3 loop: CATSRDKHSNQPQHF. CDR3 nucleotide sequence: TGTGCCACCAGCAGAGATAAACATTCCAATCAGCCCCAGCATTTT.

This clone occurred once. V is TRBV13 and J is TRBJ2-7; no definite D call. CDR3 length: 14 residues. Germline loops: CDR1 PRHDT, CDR2 FYEKMQ (reference sequence). V lost 5 bases to trimming and J lost 2 bases, with 13 bases between them. CDR3 loop: CASSLTDGPYEQYF. CDR3 bases: TGTGCCAGCAGCCTCACCGACGGCCCCTACGAGCAGTACTTC.

The chain's CDR3 is CASRMSGAGSEAFF. The CDR3 DNA sequence: TGTGCCAGCAGAATGTCGGGGGCCGGCTCTGAAGCTTTCTTT. The chain links TRBV6-6 to TRBJ1-1, with D perhaps matching TRBD1 (6 bases). Between the trimmed V and J ends, which lost 6 bases and 6 bases, there was a span of 17 bases. There are 14 residues in the CDR3. Looked up from germline, CDR1 is MNHNY and CDR2 is SVGAGI (reference sequence).

The rearrangement links TRBV7-9 to TRBJ1-1; 7 bases agree with TRBD1. The CDR3 extends over 16 amino acids. CDR1 and CDR2 from the germline V gene are SEHNR and FQNEAQ (reference sequence). V was pared by 1 base and J by 2 bases, with 7 bases of the junction left unmatched. The CDR3 spells CASSLGGDRLNTEAFF. The CDR3 region has the DNA TGTGCCAGCAGCTTAGGTGGGGACAGACTAAACACTGAAGCTTTCTTT.

This clone turned up a few times. The genes are TRBV4-1 and TRBJ2-7; TRBD2 matches at 11 bases. CDR3 length: 15 amino acids. Germline V gene data show CDR1 as MGHRA and CDR2 as YSYEKL. V lost 0 bases, J lost 8 bases, and 6 bases stayed unmatched. As DNA, the CDR3 is TGCGCCAGCAGCCAAGATCTTACTAGCGGGAGTCAGCAGTACTTC. Amino acid sequence: CASSQDLTSGSQQYF.

The chain is built from TRBV18 and TRBJ2-3; TRBD2 aligns across 14 bases. Unmatched junction bases numbered 14, after V lost 3 bases and J lost 3 bases. The length of the CDR3 is 20 residues. CDR1 and CDR2 (germline): KGHSH, LQKENI. The CDR3 DNA sequence: TGTGCCAGCTCACCGATTAGACTAGCGGGAGGGCCCGATCGGACAGATACGCAGTATTTT. The encoded protein is CASSPIRLAGGPDRTDTQYF.